What follows is one T cell receptor beta chain and its context. This sample was included in a study of blood T cell repertoires in COVID-19. Study in general: Samples representing acute and convalescent COVID-19 were sourced from the United States, Italy and Spain.

Individuals drawn from under 30 US areas were about 18 to 90 years old. Donors in Cohort 3 counted as recovered after two negative PCRs, clearance, or symptom resolution. This CDR3 is built from 15 residues. Germline values: CDR1 SGHRS, CDR2 YFSETQ. Trimming removed 4 bases at V and 2 bases at J, with 14 bases between. The table came from immunoSEQ multiplex PCR; TCRdb's copy has only in-frame clones and leaves some out. In the table there are hundreds of thousands of clones, 75% to 90% of which are singletons. The chain employs TRBV5-1 and TRBJ2-3, with a possible D match to TRBD2 (7 bases). The material sequenced was PBMCs or T cells enriched from blood (not recorded which). The source is a woman aged 45-60 years who had recovered from COVID-19. In DNA form, the CDR3 reads TGCGCCAGCAGCCTCGGGGGGCCCATCACAGATACGCAGTATTTT. It codes for CASSLGGPITDTQYF.